Listed here are 10 T cell receptor beta chains from one sample, sequenced in a study of T cell clonality in common variable immunodeficiency (dated by TCRdb to 2015 to 2017). The method behind the library was the immunoSEQ multiplex PCR assay. Sourced from immuneACCESS, this table was stored by TCRdb with only in-frame sequences that have V and J called. A share of the clones is absent; for the studies checked, an unresolved V gene accounts for under half, and the remainder has no known explanation. The table notes roughly 28,000 clones here, none of them singletons. Approximately 13% of the sample is in the top ten clones. The sequencing sample was made of peripheral blood mononuclear cells. The receptors stem from a person between 18 and 75 years old in good health.

This clone was seen at least ten times. Read coverage stops 3 residues before the CDR3 terminus; the germline J gene supplies the remainder. The chain recombines TRBV20-1 with TRBJ2-3; D unresolved. CDR3 length: 12 residues. Germline-derived CDR1 and CDR2 are DFQATT and SNEGSKA (reference sequence). Trimming pared 4 bases from V and 0 bases from J, leaving 5 bases between. CDR3: CSATPSTDTQYF. CDR3 DNA (partial): TGCAGTGCTACCCCTAGCACAGATACG.

The table lists this clone with many counts. The read halts 3 residues ahead of the CDR3 end, with the missing end drawn from the germline J gene. V is TRBV19 and J is TRBJ1-1; 7 bases map to TRBD1. From germline, CDR1 is LNHDA and CDR2 SQIVND (reference sequence). The J segment lost 3 bases and the V segment lost 3 bases, leaving 4 bases of the junction unmatched. The CDR3 covers 14 residues. Incomplete CDR3 DNA: TGTGCCAGTAGTATCTCAGGGGGTGACACTGAA. The encoded protein is CASSISGGDTE. The entire CDR3 sequence reads CASSISGGDTEAFF.

This clone was observed at least ten times. The read falls 3 residues short of the CDR3 end, and the missing part is taken from the germline J gene. The chain recombines TRBV14 with TRBJ2-2; no firm D call. V was shortened by 0 bases and J by 6 bases, with 5 bases between the two germline ends. The CDR3 loop spans 13 amino acids. Germline V gene data show CDR1 as SGHDN and CDR2 as FVKESK. Partial CDR3 DNA: TGTGCCAGCAGCCAAGAACTGGCCGGGGAG. Its translation is CASSQELAGE. The full CDR3 sequence reads CASSQELAGELFF. Filled out from reference TRBV14 and TRBJ2-2, the complete variable domain reads EAGVTQFPSHSVIEKGQTVTLRCDPISGHDNLYWYRRVMGKEIKFLLHFVKESKQDESGMPNNRFLAERTGGTYSTLKVQPAELEDSGVYFCASSQELAGELFFGEGSRLTVL.

This clone occurred many times. The CDR3 spells CAWSTQGANNSPLHF. Incomplete CDR3 DNA: TGTGCCTGGAGTACACAGGGGGCGAATAATTCACCC. The V gene is TRBV30, the J gene TRBJ1-6, with 9 bases lining up with TRBD1. Read coverage stops 3 residues before the CDR3 terminus; the germline J gene supplies the remainder. Germline V gene lookup returns CDR1 GTSNPN and CDR2 SVGIG (reference sequence). The junction had 4 bases not matched to a gene; V was cut back by 2 bases and J by 5 bases. The CDR3 is 15 amino acids.

This clone has a count of ten or more. Sequencing ends 3 residues short of the CDR3 end; the germline J gene provides the rest. V gene TRBV18 combines with J gene TRBJ2-7; D uncertain. There are 12 residues in the CDR3. Germline V gives CDR1 KGHSH, CDR2 LQKENI. Deletions cut 3 bases from V and 4 bases from J, with 7 bases between. The CDR3: CASSPQDYEQYF. CDR3 bases read: TGTGCCAGCTCACCCCAGGATTACGAG.

This clone was observed many times. The read falls 3 residues short of the CDR3 end, and the missing part is taken from the germline J gene. V is TRBV5-1 and J is TRBJ2-7; D gene unclear. Per germline, CDR1 SGHRS and CDR2 YFSETQ. The CDR3 runs to 15 residues. The ends were cut back, 1 base at V and 0 bases at J, with 11 bases in the middle. The CDR3: CASSLRGQFSYEQYF. CDR3 DNA, as far as it was read: TGCGCCAGCAGCTTGCGTGGCCAGTTCTCCTACGAG.

CDR3 bases read: TGTGCCAGCAGCCAAGGGGGACTTAGAGACCACGAG. Encoded protein: CASSQGGLRDHE. The whole CDR3 region reads CASSQGGLRDHEQYF. This chain joins TRBV4-2 and TRBJ2-7, with D possibly TRBD2 on 6 matching bases. The DNA ends 3 residues before the CDR3 does, and the rest of the CDR3 is filled in from the germline J gene. CDR1 is LGHNA and CDR2 is YNFKEQ in the germline V gene. V was trimmed by 1 base and J by 5 bases, leaving 15 bases between them. CDR3 length equals 15 residues.

This clone has a count of ten or more. The missing CDR3 end, 3 residues past where the read stops, is filled in from the germline J gene. The chain combines TRBV5-1 with TRBJ1-2; TRBD1 is a possible D gene (6 bases). The germline V gene has CDR1 SGHRS and CDR2 YFSETQ. CDR3 length: 15 residues. V gave up 2 bases and J gave up 2 bases, with 13 bases separating them. The sequenced CDR3 bases are TGCGCCAGCAGCTTTCATACCGGACAGAACTATGGC. Its protein product is CASSFHTGQNYG. From start to end, the CDR3 is CASSFHTGQNYGYTF.

This clone was recorded at least ten times. The read terminates 3 residues before the CDR3 end, so the remaining end is supplied by the germline J gene. The rearrangement uses TRBV20-1 and TRBJ2-6; 8 positions agree with TRBD1. Germline values: CDR1 DFQATT, CDR2 SNEGSKA (reference sequence). This CDR3 is built from 18 residues. V lost 6 bases and J lost 0; bases outside the gene matches: 13. The CDR3 protein is CSARNAGGRSSGANVLTF. The covered CDR3 bases are TGCAGTGCCCGAAACGCAGGGGGCCGTAGCTCTGGGGCCAACGTC.

This clone has a count of ten or more. Coverage ceases 3 residues before the CDR3 finishes, and the germline J gene fills in the end. The chain recombines TRBV20-1 with TRBJ2-4; 8 positions match TRBD1. The CDR3 length is 13 residues. With V trimmed by 3 bases and J by 6 bases, 4 bases remained unmatched. Germline V CDR1 and CDR2: DFQATT, SNEGSKA (reference sequence). The CDR3 DNA, read in part, is TGCAGTGCTAGTGGACAGGGTGGAAACATT. Translating it yields CSASGQGGNI. The full CDR3 is CSASGQGGNIQYF.